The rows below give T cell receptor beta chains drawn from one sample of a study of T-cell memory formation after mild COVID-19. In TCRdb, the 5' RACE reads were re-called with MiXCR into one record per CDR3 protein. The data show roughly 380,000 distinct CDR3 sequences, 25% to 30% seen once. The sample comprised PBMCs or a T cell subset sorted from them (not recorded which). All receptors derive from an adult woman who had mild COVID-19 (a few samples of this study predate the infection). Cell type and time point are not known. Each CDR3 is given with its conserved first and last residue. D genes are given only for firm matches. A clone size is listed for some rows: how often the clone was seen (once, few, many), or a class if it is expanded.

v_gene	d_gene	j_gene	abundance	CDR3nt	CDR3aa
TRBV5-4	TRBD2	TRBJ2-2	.	TGTGCCAGCAGCACCGGGACTAGCGGGGGGTACGGGGAGCTGTTTTTT	CASSTGTSGGYGELFF
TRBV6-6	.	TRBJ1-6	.	TGTGCCAGCAGCCCCTCCTATAATTCACCCCTCCACTTT	CASSPSYNSPLHF
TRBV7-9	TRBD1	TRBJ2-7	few	TGTGCCAGCAGCTCGGGACAGGGCGCACAGTACTTC	CASSSGQGAQYF
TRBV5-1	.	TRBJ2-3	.	TGCGCCAGCAGCCCGTCGGCAGGACGCTTCACAGATACGCAGTATTTT	CASSPSAGRFTDTQYF
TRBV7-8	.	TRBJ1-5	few	TGTGCCAGCAGCTTAGGGCAGGGGACCAATCAGCCCCAGCATTTT	CASSLGQGTNQPQHF
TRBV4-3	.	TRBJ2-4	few	TGCGCCAGCAGCCAAGAGGAGTTTGGGAACATTCAGTACTTC	CASSQEEFGNIQYF
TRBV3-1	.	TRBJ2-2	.	TGTGCCAGCAGACAGGGCCAGGAGCTGTTTTTT	CASRQGQELFF
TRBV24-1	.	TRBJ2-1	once	TGTGCCACCAGTGAGCCATTGGAAAATGAGCAGTTCTTC	CATSEPLENEQFF
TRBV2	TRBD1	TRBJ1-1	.	TGTGCCAGCAGCTTCCCTGACAGGGGGCGGACTGAAGCTTTCTTT	CASSFPDRGRTEAFF
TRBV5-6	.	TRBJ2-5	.	TGTGCCAGCAGCTTGGGGGAGATGCAGTTAGAGACCCAGTACTTC	CASSLGEMQLETQYF
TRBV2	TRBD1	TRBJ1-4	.	TGTGCCAGCAGGAGGGGGCAAACAACTAATGAAAAACTGTTTTTT	CASRRGQTTNEKLFF
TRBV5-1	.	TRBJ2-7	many	TGCGCCAGCAGCTTGGGGGACGGACCCTACGAGCAGTACTTC	CASSLGDGPYEQYF
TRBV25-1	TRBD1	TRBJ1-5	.	TGTGCCAGCCAGGACAGGGACTCCAATCAGCCCCAGCATTTT	CASQDRDSNQPQHF
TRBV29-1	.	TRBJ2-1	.	TGCAGCGTTGAAGATCCATTCGGGGCGATCAAGCAGTTCTTC	CSVEDPFGAIKQFF
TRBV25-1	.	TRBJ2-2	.	TGTGCCAGCAGTCGGACAGGGTTCGCCGGGAGGACGGGAGGCGCCGGGGAGCTGTTTTTT	CASSRTGFAGRTGGAGELFF
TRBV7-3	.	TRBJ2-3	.	TGTGCCAGCAGCCCGATAGGGACCTTCACAGATACGCAGTATTTT	CASSPIGTFTDTQYF
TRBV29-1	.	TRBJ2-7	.	TGCAGCGTTGAGATGGAGGGTGGATACGAGCAGTACTTC	CSVEMEGGYEQYF
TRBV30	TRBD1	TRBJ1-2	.	TGTGCCTGGAGTCCCGGGACAGGGAACGGCTACACCTTC	CAWSPGTGNGYTF
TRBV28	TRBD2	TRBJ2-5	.	TGTGCCAGCACCTCGTCGGGGGGTGGAGAGACCCAGTACTTC	CASTSSGGGETQYF
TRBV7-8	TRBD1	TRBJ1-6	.	TGTGCCAGCAGCCTGGGGACAGATTCACCCCTCCACTTT	CASSLGTDSPLHF
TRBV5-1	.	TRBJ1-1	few	TGCGCCAGCAGCTTGGCCAGGGCCCACGAGGGCACTGAAGCTTTCTTT	CASSLARAHEGTEAFF
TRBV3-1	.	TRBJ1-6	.	TGTGCCAGCAGACAGGGAAGCTCACCCCTCCACTTT	CASRQGSSPLHF
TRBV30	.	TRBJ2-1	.	TGTGCCTGGAGTGTACAAAGCAGGGAGCAGTTCTTC	CAWSVQSREQFF
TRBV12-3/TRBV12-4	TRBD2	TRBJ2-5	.	TGTGCCAGCATGGGCGGGAGTGGACAAGAGACCCAGTACTTC	CASMGGSGQETQYF